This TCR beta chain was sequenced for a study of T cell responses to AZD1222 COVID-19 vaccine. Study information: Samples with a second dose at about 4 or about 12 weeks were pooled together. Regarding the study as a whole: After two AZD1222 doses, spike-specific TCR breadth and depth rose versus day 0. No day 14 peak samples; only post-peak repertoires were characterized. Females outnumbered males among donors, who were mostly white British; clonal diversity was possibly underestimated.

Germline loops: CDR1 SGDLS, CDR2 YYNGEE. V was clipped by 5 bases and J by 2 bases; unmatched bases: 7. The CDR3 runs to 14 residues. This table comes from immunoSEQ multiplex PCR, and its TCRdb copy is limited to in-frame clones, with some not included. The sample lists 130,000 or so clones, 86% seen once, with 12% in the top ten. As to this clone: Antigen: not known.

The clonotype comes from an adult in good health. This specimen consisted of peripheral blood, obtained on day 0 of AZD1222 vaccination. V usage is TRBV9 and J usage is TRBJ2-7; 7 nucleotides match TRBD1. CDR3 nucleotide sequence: TGTGCCAGCAGTTCCGGACAGGACGCCTACGAGCAGTACTTC. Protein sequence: CASSSGQDAYEQYF.